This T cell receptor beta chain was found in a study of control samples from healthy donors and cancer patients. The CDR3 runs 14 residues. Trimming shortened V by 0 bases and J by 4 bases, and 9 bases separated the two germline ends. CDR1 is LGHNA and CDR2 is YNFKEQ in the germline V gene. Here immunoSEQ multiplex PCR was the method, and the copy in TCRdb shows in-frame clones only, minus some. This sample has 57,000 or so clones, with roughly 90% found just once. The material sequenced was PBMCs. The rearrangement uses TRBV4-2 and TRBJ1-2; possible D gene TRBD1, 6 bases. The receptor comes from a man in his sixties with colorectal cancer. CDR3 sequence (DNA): TGTGCCAGCAGCCAAGATGTAGGGGGCTATGGCTACACCTTC. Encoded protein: CASSQDVGGYGYTF.